This T cell receptor (beta chain) was profiled in a study of T cell responses to AZD1222 COVID-19 vaccine. Study findings and constraints: The CD4 TCRs associated with vaccination extended across spike and predominated at 160-218 and 743-854. Receipt of two AZD1222 doses was followed by a rise in Spike-specific TCR breadth and depth. In a largely white British group with more females than males, clonal diversity was possibly underestimated. In the spike-specific TCR repertoire, nearly half reportedly target unmutated variant regions.

Regarding this clone: The antigen remains undetermined.

Germline CDR1 reads MNHNY; CDR2 reads SVGAGI (reference sequence). V dropped 3 bases and J dropped 2 bases, with 10 bases sitting between them. The CDR3 has 14 residues. Sequencing was performed with immunoSEQ multiplex PCR; in TCRdb, only in-frame clones are kept and a portion is missing. The profile shows around 150,000 clones, about 93% of them singletons. The receptor was isolated from an adult in good health. The rearrangement joins TRBV6-6 to TRBJ2-5; D may match TRBD1 or TRBD2 (5 bases each). Sequences were derived from peripheral blood, sampled on day 0 of AZD1222 vaccination. CDR3 sequence (DNA): TGTGCCAGCAGTTATGGGGGACCTCAAGAGACCCAGTACTTC. Translating it yields CASSYGGPQETQYF.